The 16 T cell receptor beta chains below were found in one sample sequenced in a study of cytomegalovirus exposure and HLA in healthy donors. Primers included in the PCR were 60 Vbeta and 13 Jbeta primers. The table came from immunoSEQ multiplex PCR; TCRdb's copy has only in-frame clones and leaves some out. The repertoire includes approximately 190,000 clones, over 75% of them detected once, and around 0.1% sits in the top ten. The sample consisted of PBMCs. The receptors originated from a boy younger than 10 in good health and CMV-seronegative.

V is TRBV5-5 and J is TRBJ2-5; 11 bases map to TRBD2. Germline lookup yields CDR1 SGHKS and CDR2 YYEKEE (reference sequence). The CDR3 has 16 amino acids. The junction had 7 bases not matched to a gene; V was cut back by 4 bases and J by 2 bases. CDR3 in DNA: TGTGCCAGCAGCCAGGGACTAGCGGCAGTTCAAGAGACCCAGTACTTC. Translated, it gives CASSQGLAAVQETQYF.

This sequence joins TRBV7-9 and TRBJ1-1; 7 bases are a match to TRBD1. The CDR3 extends over 18 amino acids. The germline V gene has CDR1 SEHNR and CDR2 FQNEAQ (reference sequence). V trimming: 0 bases; J trimming: 0 bases; junction bases outside the gene matches: 10. CDR3 nucleotides: TGTGCCAGCAGCTTAGCGGCGACAGGGTCCGGCATGAACACTGAAGCTTTCTTT. This gives the protein CASSLAATGSGMNTEAFF. The variable domain in full, completed from reference TRBV7-9 and TRBJ1-1, reads DTGVSQNPRHKITKRGQNVTFRCDPISEHNRLYWYRQTLGQGPEFLTYFQNEAQLEKSRLLSDRFSAERPKGSFSTLEIQRTEQGDSAMYLCASSLAATGSGMNTEAFFGQGTRLTVV.

This sequence joins TRBV5-4 and TRBJ1-1; D gene ambiguous. This CDR3 has 15 amino acids. V was pared by 4 bases and J by 2 bases, with 15 bases between. Germline V gene sequence: CDR1 SGHNT, CDR2 YYREEE (reference sequence). CDR3 in DNA: TGTGCCAGCAGCCGGGATGGCACCCTCAACACTGAAGCTTTCTTT. It specifies CASSRDGTLNTEAFF.

V gene TRBV7-2 combines with J gene TRBJ1-4; 9 nucleotides agree with TRBD1. CDR1 is SGHTA and CDR2 is FQGNSA in the germline V gene. V dropped 2 bases and J dropped 7; count of bases not matched to a gene: 11. The CDR3 spans 17 residues. CDR3 sequence reads: CASSLWAQGATGEKLFF. In nucleotides, the CDR3 is TGTGCCAGCAGCTTATGGGCACAGGGGGCGACTGGTGAAAAACTGTTTTTT.

The rearrangement uses TRBV15 and TRBJ2-3, with a possible D match to TRBD2 (6 bases). The germline gives CDR1 LNHNV, CDR2 YYDKDF (reference sequence). The CDR3 is made up of 12 amino acids. V shed 8 bases and J shed 0 bases, with 6 bases lying between them. Here the CDR3 reads CATGTSTDTQYF. As DNA, the CDR3 is TGTGCCACCGGGACTAGCACAGATACGCAGTATTTT.

This clone has just a few counts. This CDR3 is CASSSVAGGNTDTQYF. CDR3 coding DNA: TGTGCCAGCAGCTCTGTAGCGGGGGGGAACACAGATACGCAGTATTTT. This chain links TRBV5-6 with TRBJ2-3; TRBD2 matches at 11 bases. V gave up 3 bases and J gave up 2 bases; unmatched junction bases: 5. Germline values: CDR1 SGHDT, CDR2 YYEEEE. The CDR3 has 16 residues.

The CDR3 region is CASSTGRRGNQPQHF. CDR3 DNA: TGTGCCAGTAGTACGGGGAGACGGGGCAATCAGCCCCAGCATTTT. This rearrangement joins TRBV19 to TRBJ1-5; D is ambiguous. Trimming took off 4 bases at V and 2 bases at J, with 12 bases between the two ends. Per the germline V gene, CDR1 is LNHDA and CDR2 is SQIVND (reference sequence). The CDR3 has 15 residues.

The chain links TRBV5-1 to TRBJ2-7; possibly TRBD2 for D (6 bases). V gave up 2 bases and J gave up 2 bases, with 14 bases separating them. The CDR3 spans 15 residues. Germline V gene lookup returns CDR1 SGHRS and CDR2 YFSETQ. The CDR3 bases are TGCGCCAGCAGCTTCTTGGCAAGCGGGCCCTACGAGCAGTACTTC. It yields the protein CASSFLASGPYEQYF.

The rearrangement uses TRBV2 and TRBJ2-5; D may be TRBD2 (6 bases). The CDR3 extends over 13 amino acids. Germline CDR1 and CDR2: SNHLY and FYNNEI. V was cut by 8 bases and J by 4 bases, with 14 bases left in between. CDR3 protein: CASCPGVVETQYF. CDR3 in DNA: TGTGCCAGCTGCCCGGGGGTAGTAGAGACCCAGTACTTC. Drawing the rest from reference TRBV2 and TRBJ2-5, the complete variable domain is EPEVTQTPSHQVTQMGQEVILRCVPISNHLYFYWYRQILGQKVEFLVSFYNNEISEKSEIFDDQFSVERPDGSNFTLKIRSTKLEDSAMYFCASCPGVVETQYFGPGTRLLVL.

The rearrangement links TRBV5-4 to TRBJ2-5; 7 bases map to TRBD2. The J call may be faulty, since TRBJ2-7 better matches the DNA end. In germline, CDR1 is SGHNT, CDR2 YYREEE (reference sequence). This CDR3 is 15 amino acids long. The CDR3 region is CASSLDGGLSYEQYF. The CDR3 nucleotides read TGTGCCAGCAGCTTGGACGGGGGACTATCCTACGAGCAGTACTTC.

The CDR3 DNA reads TGTGCCAGCAGCTTAGGAGAGGCTTATAATTCACCCCTCCACTTT. Protein: CASSLGEAYNSPLHF. The chain has TRBV7-8 and TRBJ1-6; D gene unclear. The germline gives CDR1 SGHVS, CDR2 FQNEAQ. CDR3 length equals 15 residues. The V end lost 1 base, the J end lost 4 bases, and 8 bases lay between the germline ends.

This clone came up a few times. The chain recombines TRBV27 with TRBJ2-7; no reliable D call. The germline CDR1 and CDR2 sequences are MNHEY and SMNVEV (reference sequence). V lost 4 bases to trimming and J lost 6 bases, with 10 bases between them. The CDR3 is made up of 12 amino acids. CDR3 protein: CASSSLIGEQYF. CDR3 in DNA: TGTGCCAGCAGTTCCCTAATTGGCGAGCAGTACTTC.

The chain couples TRBV9 to TRBJ2-5, with D possibly TRBD2 on 6 matching bases. Trimming pared 3 bases from V and 7 bases from J, leaving 19 bases between. CDR1 is SGDLS and CDR2 is YYNGEE in the germline V gene. The CDR3 loop spans 15 amino acids. DNA for the CDR3: TGTGCCAGCAGCGCCCGGGACTTCGGGGAGGCGACCCAGTACTTC. Its protein product is CASSARDFGEATQYF.

The chain has TRBV15 and TRBJ2-4, with D unclear. The germline gives CDR1 LNHNV, CDR2 YYDKDF (reference sequence). Deletions cut 0 bases from V and 8 bases from J, with 14 bases between. CDR3 length equals 15 residues. As DNA, the CDR3 is TGTGCCACCAGCAGAGATCTTGCGCGAGGTCACATTCAGTACTTC. Protein: CATSRDLARGHIQYF.

The chain has TRBV13 and TRBJ1-6; 7 bases map to TRBD1. Germline CDR1 reads PRHDT; CDR2 reads FYEKMQ (reference sequence). V lost 2 bases and J lost 5; bases outside the gene matches: 9. The CDR3 length is 17 residues. CDR3 region: CASSLMGHRGDNSPLHF. The CDR3 DNA reads as TGTGCCAGCAGCTTAATGGGACACAGGGGAGATAATTCACCCCTCCACTTT.

The chain carries TRBV4-1 and TRBJ1-2; 9 bases agree with TRBD1. CDR3 length equals 13 residues. From germline, CDR1 is MGHRA and CDR2 YSYEKL. The V gene end was trimmed by 3 bases and the J gene end by 4 bases; junction bases not matched to a gene: 0. Here the CDR3 DNA reads TGCGCCAGCAGCCAGGGACAGGGCTATGGCTACACCTTC. It encodes CASSQGQGYGYTF.